This T cell receptor (beta chain) came from a study of cytotoxic CD8 clonotypes in ibrutinib-treated CLL. Study results and limitations: For progressing versus sustained-remission patients, sampling times were not the same. Exceeding age-matched healthy donors, baseline clonality also tracked the counts of circulating CD8+ T cells. Treatment saw public clonotypes, which were uncommon, either contract or stay stable. Rising at ibrutinib response, clonality subsequently fell back toward baseline at progression.

For this clone: Its specificity is unknown.

The CDR3 loop spans 16 amino acids. V was pared by 6 bases and J by 4 bases, with 20 bases between. Germline V lookup: CDR1 SEHNR, CDR2 FQNEAQ (reference sequence). Repertoires were generated with immunoSEQ multiplex PCR, while TCRdb's copy carries only in-frame clones and drops some. The sample contains roughly 200,000 clones, 60% to 80% of which appear only once. The clonotype was recovered from a human donor with chronic lymphocytic leukemia. The chain employs TRBV7-9 and TRBJ2-3; tentatively, D is TRBD2 (7 bases). This specimen was PBMCs, taken after 12 months of ibrutinib treatment. The CDR3 bases are TGTGCCAGCAGGCTATCTAGGGGGGGCCAGGCAGATACGCAGTATTTT. It codes for CASRLSRGGQADTQYF.